The clone carrying this T cell receptor beta chain was recorded at least ten times. This sample was included in a study of patients and donors after allogeneic stem cell transplantation. TCRdb passed the RT-PCR reads through MiXCR, listing each CDR3 protein once. Of tens of thousands of distinct CDR3 sequences listed, just under 5% are singletons. V dropped 4 bases and J dropped 0 bases, with 12 bases sitting between them. The germline gives CDR1 MNHEY, CDR2 SVGAGI. The CDR3 runs 16 residues. This chain links TRBV6-5 with TRBJ2-2, with D perhaps matching TRBD1 (5 bases). The receptor was derived from a human donor who was either an allogeneic HSCT recipient or a stem cell or donor lymphocyte infusion donor (not recorded which). It is not recorded whose cells these are; they may come from a transplant donor. Sequenced: blood, either unsorted or a sorted T cell fraction (not recorded which). The CDR3 here is CASSFLRAANTGELFF. In DNA form, the CDR3 reads TGTGCCAGCAGTTTCCTCAGGGCAGCGAACACCGGGGAGCTGTTTTTT.